This TCR beta chain was recorded in a study of T cell responses to AZD1222 COVID-19 vaccine. Study as a whole: Pooled together were second doses at about 4 or about 12 weeks.

Only one count was recorded for this clone. Libraries were prepared by immunoSEQ multiplex PCR; TCRdb keeps only in-frame clonotypes and omits some of them. Of roughly 100,000 clones listed, more than 85% were seen once; the top ten hold less than 5%. CDR1 and CDR2 (germline): KGHSH, LQKENI. Unmatched junction bases numbered 4, after V lost 5 bases and J lost 5 bases. The CDR3 is 14 amino acids. This chain joins TRBV18 and TRBJ1-3; TRBD1 matches at 9 bases. The receptor was isolated from an adult in good health. This material consisted of peripheral blood, taken on day 0 of AZD1222 vaccination. The CDR3 coding sequence is TGTGCCAGCTCAGGGACAGGGCCGCGAAACACCATATATTTT. Protein product: CASSGTGPRNTIYF.